Below are 20 T cell receptor beta chains sequenced from a single sample in a study of T cell responses to AZD1222 COVID-19 vaccine. Profiled with immunoSEQ multiplex PCR; TCRdb holds only in-frame clones, not every one. The data contain roughly 180,000 clones, around 90% of them seen just once; the ten biggest clones take up around 3%. The input for sequencing was peripheral blood, taken on day 0 of AZD1222 vaccination. The source is an adult in good health.

This CDR3 is CASSGSEREVWNEQFF. DNA for the CDR3: TGTGCCAGCAGTGGATCGGAGCGGGAGGTTTGGAATGAGCAGTTCTTC. The rearrangement joins TRBV28 to TRBJ2-1, with 9 bases identical to TRBD2. V lost 5 bases to trimming and J lost 7 bases; unmatched junction nucleotides: 12. Germline loops: CDR1 MDHEN, CDR2 SYDVKM. This CDR3 has 16 amino acids.

This clone occurred a few times. V and J are TRBV27 and TRBJ1-6; 7 nucleotides match TRBD1. The trim removed 6 bases at V and 10 bases at J, leaving 21 bases unmatched. Germline V gene data show CDR1 as MNHEY and CDR2 as SMNVEV (reference sequence). The length of the CDR3 is 18 residues. The CDR3: CASSRKIPATGAGSPLHF. The CDR3 bases are TGTGCCAGCAGCCGTAAAATTCCCGCTACAGGGGCCGGGTCACCCCTCCACTTT.

V usage is TRBV19 and J usage is TRBJ2-2; D may be TRBD2 (6 bases). This CDR3 has 16 amino acids. Trimming shortened V by 5 bases and J by 0 bases, and 13 bases separated the two germline ends. Germline loops: CDR1 LNHDA, CDR2 SQIVND (reference sequence). The CDR3 nucleotides are TGTGCCAGTAGTCAGAAAGCGGGCGCGAACACCGGGGAGCTGTTTTTT. Translating it yields CASSQKAGANTGELFF. The full variable domain, its missing parts supplied by reference TRBV19 and TRBJ2-2, is DGGITQSPKYLFRKEGQNVTLSCEQNLNHDAMYWYRQDPGQGLRLIYYSQIVNDFQKGDIAEGYSVSREKKESFPLTVTSAQKNPTAFYLCASSQKAGANTGELFFGEGSRLTVL.

The chain's CDR3 is CASSADRMEQYF. In DNA, the CDR3 is TGCGCCAGCAGCGCGGACAGGATGGAGCAGTACTTC. This chain links TRBV5-1 with TRBJ2-7; 7 bases map to TRBD1. This CDR3 contains 12 residues. The V gene's germline CDR1 is SGHRS and CDR2 YFSETQ. The J segment lost 7 bases and the V segment lost 4 bases, leaving 5 bases of the junction unmatched.

CDR3 sequence: CASSLGRVGYNEQFF. CDR3 bases: TGTGCCAGCAGCTTGGGCAGGGTGGGCTACAATGAGCAGTTCTTC. V is TRBV11-2 and J is TRBJ2-1; tentatively, D is TRBD1 (5 bases). This CDR3 contains 15 residues. Trimming left V 3 bases short and J 3 bases short, with 12 bases between. Germline values: CDR1 SGHAT, CDR2 FQNNGV.

The chain uses TRBV6-2 or TRBV6-3 and TRBJ1-5; D ambiguous. The V end was cut by 4 bases, the J end by 2 bases, with 12 bases between. The CDR3 covers 15 residues. In germline, CDR1 is MNHEY, CDR2 SVGEGT. CDR3 loop: CASSFAAAGNQPQHF. For the CDR3, the DNA is TGTGCCAGCAGTTTCGCGGCCGCGGGCAATCAGCCCCAGCATTTT.

The genes are TRBV5-6 and TRBJ2-1; 8 positions match TRBD2. Looked up from germline, CDR1 is SGHDT and CDR2 is YYEEEE. CDR3 length equals 17 residues. J lost 3 bases, V lost 4 bases, and 12 bases had no gene match. The CDR3 loop reads CASSHLSGGQSYNEQFF. The CDR3 DNA is TGTGCCAGCAGCCACCTTTCGGGAGGGCAAAGCTACAATGAGCAGTTCTTC.

The chain carries TRBV20-1 and TRBJ2-1; 7 nucleotides line up with TRBD2. The CDR3 is 11 amino acids. In germline, CDR1 is DFQATT, CDR2 SNEGSKA (reference sequence). The CDR3: CSRTSYNEQFF. The CDR3 DNA reads as TGCAGCCGGACTAGCTACAATGAGCAGTTCTTC.

The rearrangement links TRBV10-2 to TRBJ1-5; TRBD1 is a possible D gene (5 bases). Germline assignment: CDR1 WSHSY and CDR2 SAAADI. V lost 6 bases, J lost 6 bases, and 12 bases lay in between. CDR3 length: 13 amino acids. CDR3: CASSLGRGQPQHF. The CDR3 DNA sequence: TGCGCCAGCAGCCTGGGAAGGGGTCAGCCCCAGCATTTT.

This clone occurred a few times. The chain joins TRBV5-8 to TRBJ2-7; D unresolved. In germline, CDR1 is SGHTS, CDR2 YDEGEE. Deletions cut 4 bases from V and 1 base from J, with 3 bases between. CDR3 length equals 11 residues. DNA of the CDR3: TGTGCCAGCAGCCAGTCCTACGAGCAGTACTTC. Translation: CASSQSYEQYF.

The genes are TRBV12-3 or TRBV12-4 and TRBJ1-2; TRBD1 might be the D (5 bases). V gave up 6 bases and J gave up 7 bases, with 15 bases separating them. The CDR3 loop spans 13 amino acids. The CDR3 reads CASRRGGTLGYTF. Here the CDR3 DNA reads TGTGCCAGCAGGCGCGGGGGAACCCTTGGCTACACCTTC.

The gene calls are TRBV15 and TRBJ2-2; TRBD2 matches at 12 bases. The CDR3 has 16 residues. Germline CDR1 reads LNHNV; CDR2 reads YYDKDF (reference sequence). V shed 2 bases and J 6 bases; nucleotides not matched to a gene: 4. The CDR3 nucleotides read TGTGCCACCAGCAGACGACTAGCGGGAGACCCCGGGGAGCTGTTTTTT. Translating gives CATSRRLAGDPGELFF.

The CDR3 region has the DNA TGTGCCAGCAATACGGGACATCTTGAAGCTTTCTTT. It encodes CASNTGHLEAFF. The chain couples TRBV28 to TRBJ1-1, with a weak D call TRBD1 (6 bases). The CDR3 contains 12 residues. The ends were cut back, 7 bases at V and 7 bases at J, with 13 bases in the middle. Germline values: CDR1 MDHEN, CDR2 SYDVKM.

This CDR3 reads CASSVLSGTSVQQFF. DNA of the CDR3: TGTGCCAGCAGTGTCCTTAGCGGGACGTCCGTACAGCAGTTCTTC. The chain carries TRBV2 and TRBJ2-1, with 8 positions matching TRBD2. From germline, CDR1 is SNHLY and CDR2 FYNNEI. The CDR3 sequence is 15 residues long. Trimming removed 4 bases from V and 11 bases from J; junction bases left unmatched: 13. The entire variable domain, with the rest obtained from reference TRBV2 and TRBJ2-1, is as follows: EPEVTQTPSHQVTQMGQEVILRCVPISNHLYFYWYRQILGQKVEFLVSFYNNEISEKSEIFDDQFSVERPDGSNFTLKIRSTKLEDSAMYFCASSVLSGTSVQQFFGPGTRLTVL.

This sequence joins TRBV5-1 and TRBJ2-7; 10 bases match TRBD2. This CDR3 spans 18 amino acids. Germline V gives CDR1 SGHRS, CDR2 YFSETQ. The trim removed 0 bases at V and 7 bases at J, leaving 16 bases unmatched. Here the CDR3 reads CASSLVPHGSGRAGEQYF. The CDR3 bases are TGCGCCAGCAGCTTGGTTCCCCATGGGAGCGGGAGGGCCGGAGAGCAGTACTTC. The complete variable domain, with remaining parts taken from reference TRBV5-1 and TRBJ2-7, reads KAGVTQTPRYLIKTRGQQVTLSCSPISGHRSVSWYQQTPGQGLQFLFEYFSETQRNKGNFPGRFSGRQFSNSRSEMNVSTLELGDSALYLCASSLVPHGSGRAGEQYFGPGTRLTVT.

With regard to this clone: This CDR3 fails to terminate in the conserved phenylalanine or tryptophan, so it likely reflects a read error. The limits of the CDR3 on the DNA are not certain, so only TCRdb's listed CDR3 is given. The gene calls are TRBV7-8 and TRBJ1-1. The germline CDR1 and CDR2 sequences are SGHVS and FQNEAQ. Counting both end residues, the CDR3 totals 13 amino acids. Here the CDR3 reads CASSPRRGRGLGY.

The chain combines TRBV28 with TRBJ2-1; 9 nucleotides align to TRBD2. From germline, CDR1 is MDHEN and CDR2 SYDVKM. The CDR3 sequence is 19 residues long. The trim removed 7 bases at V and 8 bases at J, leaving 24 bases unmatched. The CDR3 nucleotides read TGTGCCAGCACCGCCCTACGACAAGCGGGAGGTTTTTTCGGTGATGAGCAGTTCTTC. Translation: CASTALRQAGGFFGDEQFF.

The rearrangement uses TRBV28 and TRBJ1-3; 7 positions agree with TRBD1. The ends lost 3 bases at V and 0 bases at J; junction bases unmatched: 5. The CDR3 runs 16 residues. The germline V gene has CDR1 MDHEN and CDR2 SYDVKM. The chain's CDR3 is CASSLWTGDSGNTIYF. CDR3 sequence (DNA): TGTGCCAGCAGTTTGTGGACAGGCGACTCTGGAAACACCATATATTTT.

The chain uses TRBV28 and TRBJ2-7, with D possibly matching TRBD2 (6 bases). Between the trimmed V and J ends, which lost 8 bases and 4 bases, there was a span of 12 bases. The length of the CDR3 is 12 residues. Per germline, CDR1 MDHEN and CDR2 SYDVKM. The CDR3 is CASLASPYEQYF. In DNA, the CDR3 is TGTGCCAGCCTAGCGAGCCCTTACGAGCAGTACTTC.

The genes are TRBV30 and TRBJ1-3; 8 bases align to TRBD1. This CDR3 comprises 15 residues. Trimming removed 1 base from V and 4 bases from J; junction bases left unmatched: 6. Germline V lookup: CDR1 GTSNPN, CDR2 SVGIG (reference sequence). As DNA, the CDR3 is TGTGCCTGGAGTGGTCCCGGGACAGGAGGAAACACCATATATTTT. Protein: CAWSGPGTGGNTIYF.